Only one count was recorded for the clone carrying this TCR beta chain. Germline V gene sequence: CDR1 SGHRS, CDR2 YFSETQ. V shed 0 bases and J shed 8 bases, with 17 bases lying between them. The CDR3 loop spans 15 amino acids. Original processing methods: Reference gene primer amplification yielded estimated nucleated cell counts. The repertoire was sequenced with immunoSEQ multiplex PCR; TCRdb's copy has only in-frame clones and lacks some. That table is the source of V, J and clone size, and D and trimming were worked out from the DNA. Of nearly 200,000 clones listed, approximately 90% were seen once; the top ten hold roughly 6%. The data were taken from a study of blood T cell repertoires in COVID-19. Across the study: From the United States, Italy and Spain came samples of acute and convalescent COVID-19.

This TCR came from a middle-aged woman who had recovered from COVID-19. The sequencing sample was made of peripheral blood. The rearrangement uses TRBV5-1 and TRBJ1-2; unclear D gene. CDR3 DNA: TGCGCCAGCAGCTTGGATCCCGAAGGTCTCGGGGGCTACACCTTC. It specifies CASSLDPEGLGGYTF.